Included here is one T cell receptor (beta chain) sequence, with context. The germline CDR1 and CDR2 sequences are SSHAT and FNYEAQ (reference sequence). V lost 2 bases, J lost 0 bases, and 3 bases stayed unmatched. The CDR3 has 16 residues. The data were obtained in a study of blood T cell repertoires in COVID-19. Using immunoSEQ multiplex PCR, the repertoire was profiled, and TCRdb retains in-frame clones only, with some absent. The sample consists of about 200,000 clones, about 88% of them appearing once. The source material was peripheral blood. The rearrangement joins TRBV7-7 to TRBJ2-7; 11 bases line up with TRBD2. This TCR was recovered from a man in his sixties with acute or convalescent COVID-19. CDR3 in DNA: TGTGCCAGCAGCTTACCTAGCGGGGGGTTCTCCTACGAGCAGTACTTC. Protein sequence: CASSLPSGGFSYEQYF.